The next 9 T cell receptor beta chains were all read from a single sample in a study of TIL therapy for anti-PD-1-resistant metastatic lung cancer. This was the immunoSEQ v3 assay. Some clones are missing from TCRdb's copy, which holds only in-frame ones; the method was immunoSEQ multiplex PCR. This sample carries more than 35,000 clones, roughly 80% of them seen once, and the ten largest clones take about 6%. As for time point: pre-treatment sample, taken before nivolumab and TIL therapy. The material sequenced was blood, taken at baseline. Receptor source: a person aged 25-80 years with non-small cell lung cancer.

V gene TRBV6-5 combines with J gene TRBJ1-1; D is unclear. With 5 bases removed from V and 0 bases from J, the gap between germline ends came to 10 bases. The CDR3 loop spans 14 amino acids. Germline V CDR1 and CDR2: MNHEY, SVGAGI. The CDR3 region has the DNA TGTGCCAGCAGTACCGAAGCGGTGAACACTGAAGCTTTCTTT. Its translation: CASSTEAVNTEAFF.

The rearrangement uses TRBV2 and TRBJ1-6, with 8 bases lining up with TRBD1. This CDR3 has 15 residues. Germline loops: CDR1 SNHLY, CDR2 FYNNEI. The junction had 6 bases not matched to a gene; V was cut back by 4 bases and J by 7 bases. CDR3 DNA sequence: TGTGCCAGCAGTGGGACAGGGAGTTACAATTCACCCCTCCACTTT. Amino acids: CASSGTGSYNSPLHF.

This chain connects TRBV25-1 to TRBJ2-1; 8 bases are a match to TRBD2. The CDR3 loop spans 13 amino acids. Germline V gives CDR1 MGHDK, CDR2 SYGVNS. With 0 bases clipped from V and 14 bases from J, the junction kept 6 bases outside the gene matches. DNA of the CDR3: TGTGCCAGCAGTGAATACTCGGGAGGGCCGGAGTTCTTC. It translates to CASSEYSGGPEFF.

Written as DNA, the CDR3 is TGCGCCAGCAGCCAAGAATCCCTAGCGGGAATGGACACCGGGGAGCTGTTTTTT. Protein product: CASSQESLAGMDTGELFF. The chain employs TRBV4-3 and TRBJ2-2; TRBD2 matches 9 bases. Germline V gene lookup returns CDR1 LGHNA and CDR2 YSLEER. The CDR3 is 18 residues long. The J segment lost 3 bases and the V segment lost 0 bases, leaving 8 bases of the junction unmatched.

V is TRBV7-9 and J is TRBJ2-3; perhaps TRBD2 as D (7 bases). This CDR3 comprises 17 residues. Germline V CDR1 and CDR2: SEHNR, FQNEAQ (reference sequence). Trimming took off 5 bases at V and 5 bases at J, with 23 bases between the two ends. CDR3 region: CASSLPRGGGALDTQYF. The CDR3 nucleotides are TGTGCCAGCAGCCTCCCCAGGGGAGGGGGGGCTTTAGATACGCAGTATTTT.

The chain links TRBV4-1 to TRBJ2-5, with 8 nucleotides matching TRBD2. The V segment lost 4 bases and the J segment 4 bases; nucleotides outside the gene matches: 14. The CDR3 sequence is 17 residues long. From germline, CDR1 is MGHRA and CDR2 YSYEKL. This CDR3 reads CASSPSPGGARGETQYF. The CDR3 region has the DNA TGCGCCAGCAGCCCCTCCCCCGGGGGGGCCAGGGGAGAGACCCAGTACTTC.

V is TRBV19 and J is TRBJ1-4; no clear D gene. The CDR3 spans 14 residues. V dropped 6 bases and J dropped 0 bases, with 8 bases sitting between them. Looked up from germline, CDR1 is LNHDA and CDR2 is SQIVND (reference sequence). The DNA for the CDR3 is TGTGCCAGTAGCGGACGGACAACTAATGAAAAACTGTTTTTT. It codes for CASSGRTTNEKLFF.

The chain links TRBV7-8 to TRBJ1-1; possibly TRBD1 for D (5 bases). This CDR3 has 15 amino acids. Germline V lookup: CDR1 SGHVS, CDR2 FQNEAQ. Trimming took off 1 base at V and 4 bases at J, with 13 bases between the two ends. In nucleotides, the CDR3 is TGTGCCAGCAGCTTAGATCGGGGGGGTCGCACTGAAGCTTTCTTT. Translating it yields CASSLDRGGRTEAFF.

The CDR3 loop is CASSSPGGGSLLREKLFF. CDR3 nucleotides: TGTGCCAGCAGTTCACCTGGTGGGGGTAGTCTATTACGAGAAAAACTGTTTTTT. The chain joins TRBV28 to TRBJ1-4, with TRBD1 as a possible D gene (5 bases). V was clipped by 4 bases and J by 8 bases, with 26 bases between them. This CDR3 is built from 18 residues. Germline lookup yields CDR1 MDHEN and CDR2 SYDVKM. The full variable domain, rest sourced from reference TRBV28 and TRBJ1-4, is DVKVTQSSRYLVKRTGEKVFLECVQDMDHENMFWYRQDPGLGLRLIYFSYDVKMKEKGDIPEGYSVSREKKERFSLILESASTNQTSMYLCASSSPGGGSLLREKLFFGSGTQLSVL.